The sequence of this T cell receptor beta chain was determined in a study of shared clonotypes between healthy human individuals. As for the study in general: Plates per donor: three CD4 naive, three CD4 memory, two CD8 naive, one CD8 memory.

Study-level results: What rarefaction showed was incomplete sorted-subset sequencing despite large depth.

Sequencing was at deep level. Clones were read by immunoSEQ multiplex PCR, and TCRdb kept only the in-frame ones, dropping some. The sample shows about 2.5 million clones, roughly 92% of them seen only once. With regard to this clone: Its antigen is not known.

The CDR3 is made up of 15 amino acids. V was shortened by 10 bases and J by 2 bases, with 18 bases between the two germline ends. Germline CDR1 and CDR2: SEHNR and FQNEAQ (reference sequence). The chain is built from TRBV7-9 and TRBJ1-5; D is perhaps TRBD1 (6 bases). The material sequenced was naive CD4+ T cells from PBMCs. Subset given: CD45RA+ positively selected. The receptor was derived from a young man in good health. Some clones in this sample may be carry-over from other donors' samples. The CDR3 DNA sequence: TGTGCCAACCCGAAAGGGGGACCGCGCAATCAGCCCCAGCATTTT. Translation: CANPKGGPRNQPQHF. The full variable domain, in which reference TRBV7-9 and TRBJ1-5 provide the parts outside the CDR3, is DTGVSQNPRHKITKRGQNVTFRCDPISEHNRLYWYRQTLGQGPEFLTYFQNEAQLEKSRLLSDRFSAERPKGSFSTLEIQRTEQGDSAMYLCANPKGGPRNQPQHFGDGTRLSIL.